This entry lists 3 T cell receptor beta chains sequenced from one sample in a study of blood T cell repertoires in COVID-19. Method: immunoSEQ multiplex PCR; TCRdb's copy keeps in-frame clones and lacks some. There are about 300,000 clones in the sample; just over 85% occur only once, and around 4% lies in the top ten. Source material: PBMCs or T cells enriched from blood (not recorded which). All receptors derive from a man aged 30 to 45 who had recovered from COVID-19.

V and J are TRBV28 and TRBJ2-2; TRBD1 matches at 8 bases. Germline CDR1 MDHEN, CDR2 SYDVKM. The CDR3 loop spans 14 amino acids. V gave up 8 bases and J gave up 1 base; unmatched junction bases: 3. This chain's CDR3 is CASGGTGNTGELFF. The CDR3 nucleotides read TGTGCCAGCGGGGGGACAGGGAACACCGGGGAGCTGTTTTTT. Based on the CDR3 plus reference TRBV28 and TRBJ2-2, the full variable domain is DVKVTQSSRYLVKRTGEKVFLECVQDMDHENMFWYRQDPGLGLRLIYFSYDVKMKEKGDIPEGYSVSREKKERFSLILESASTNQTSMYLCASGGTGNTGELFFGEGSRLTVL.

The chain combines TRBV7-9 with TRBJ2-7; 7 nucleotides agree with TRBD1. The CDR3 runs 17 residues. V was pared by 5 bases and J by 4 bases, with 17 bases of the junction left unmatched. Germline V gene sequence: CDR1 SEHNR, CDR2 FQNEAQ (reference sequence). The CDR3 coding sequence is TGTGCCAGCAGCCCCGCGACAGGGAGAGGTGTAGGGTACGAGCAGTACTTC. This translates into CASSPATGRGVGYEQYF. Based on the CDR3 plus reference TRBV7-9 and TRBJ2-7, the full variable domain is DTGVSQNPRHKITKRGQNVTFRCDPISEHNRLYWYRQTLGQGPEFLTYFQNEAQLEKSRLLSDRFSAERPKGSFSTLEIQRTEQGDSAMYLCASSPATGRGVGYEQYFGPGTRLTVT.

The chain recombines TRBV15 with TRBJ2-1; the match to TRBD2 covers 8 bases. Germline loops: CDR1 LNHNV, CDR2 YYDKDF (reference sequence). The CDR3 is 16 residues long. J was trimmed by 0 bases and V by 3 bases; bases with no gene match: 4. The CDR3: CATSSTLADSYNEQFF. CDR3 coding DNA: TGTGCCACCAGCAGTACACTAGCGGACTCCTACAATGAGCAGTTCTTC.